This TCR beta chain was documented in a study of T cell clonality in common variable immunodeficiency. The study's findings and limits: TCRbeta clonality was increased in CVID versus healthy controls. Reportedly, TCR beta sequences from common variable immunodeficiency showed fewer deletions and N-nucleotide insertions.

CDR1 and CDR2 (germline): LNHDA, SQIVND (reference sequence). The CDR3 is 14 amino acids. The V gene lost 5 bases and the J gene lost 2 bases, with 10 bases spanning the gap. A note on this clone: Its antigen is still unknown. From the germline J gene comes the end of the CDR3, since the read stops 3 residues before it.

Clones were sequenced by immunoSEQ multiplex PCR, and TCRdb holds only the in-frame ones, with some missing. Here the sample table reports 8,000 or so clones. The sample comprised peripheral blood mononuclear cells. This TCR came from a human donor with common variable immunodeficiency. The V and J genes are TRBV19 and TRBJ1-5; a possible D gene is TRBD1 (6 bases). The CDR3 bases that were read are TGTGCCAGTAGTCTCCGACAGGGCAATCAGCCC. Protein: CASSLRQGNQP. The CDR3 reads in full as CASSLRQGNQPQHF.